This TCR beta chain originates from a study of Graves' ophthalmopathy and Graves' hyperthyroidism. Study findings and constraints: Detection in blood was also observed for most expanded thyroid clonotypes above 0.001 frequency.

About this clonotype: Its antigen remains unknown.

V lost 0 bases and J 2 bases, leaving 11 bases between the germline ends. Germline loops: CDR1 LNHNV, CDR2 YYDKDF (reference sequence). This CDR3 region has 16 residues. RNA transcripts yielded amplified TCR beta CDR3 regions. HTBI primers served in a first-round RT-PCR, which a second-round multiplex PCR followed. TCRdb called the multiplex PCR reads again in MiXCR, with one record for every CDR3 protein. The table has some 1.1 million distinct CDR3 sequences, about 38% seen once. The chain employs TRBV15 and TRBJ1-5; weak D call: TRBD1 (5 bases). Sequencing input: peripheral blood or thyroid tissue (not recorded which). This clonotype originated in an adult man with Graves' hyperthyroidism. The CDR3 DNA sequence: TGTGCCACCAGCAGAGATCGGCCCAGGGGCAATCAGCCCCAGCATTTT. Residues: CATSRDRPRGNQPQHF.